The clone carrying this TCR beta chain came up many times. Sequencing used immunoSEQ multiplex PCR; TCRdb keeps in-frame clones, though not all of them. Among roughly 120,000 clones, around 74% were seen once, and the ten largest hold 6% to 8.5%. Germline CDR1 reads LGHDT; CDR2 reads YNNKEL (reference sequence). This CDR3 is 17 amino acids long. The V segment lost 5 bases and the J segment 3 bases; nucleotides outside the gene matches: 11. This sample is drawn from a study of blood T cell repertoires in COVID-19. Overall study: T cells, B-cell-depleted T cells, or PBMCs supplied cDNA or gDNA.

The sample was peripheral blood. The genes are TRBV3-1 (or the pseudogene TRBV3-2) and TRBJ2-3; 10 bases map to TRBD2. The source is a woman aged 60-70 years with acute or convalescent COVID-19. CDR3 nucleotides: TGTGCCAGCAGCTCCCGAGGTAGCGGGGGGAAAACAGATACGCAGTATTTT. Encoded protein: CASSSRGSGGKTDTQYF.